These 17 T cell receptor beta chains were sequenced from one sample in a study of patients and donors after allogeneic stem cell transplantation (TCRdb year 2020). The library was built by means of RT-PCR. Sequencing was carried out with a NextSeq 550. Starting from the raw public reads, TCRdb applied fastp trimming at Q25, assembled clones with MiXCR and retained in-frame beta chains. Every entry covers one CDR3 protein and lists the most common genes and DNA from its rows. The sample contains over 150,000 distinct CDR3 sequences, about 29% of them found a single time. The leading ten clones occupy about 3.3% of the sample. The sequenced material came from blood, either unsorted or a sorted T cell fraction (not recorded which). These receptor sequences come from a human donor who was either an allogeneic HSCT recipient or a stem cell or donor lymphocyte infusion donor (not recorded which). It is not recorded whose cells these are; they may come from a transplant donor.

This clonotype has just a few counts. The chain is built from TRBV24-1 and TRBJ2-3; no firm D call. Germline loops: CDR1 KGHDR, CDR2 SFDVKD. CDR3 length equals 12 residues. The V end lost 1 base, the J end lost 5 bases, and 3 bases lay between the germline ends. The CDR3 sequence: CATSDFKDTQYF. In DNA, the CDR3 is TGTGCCACCAGTGATTTTAAAGATACGCAGTATTTT.

In its sample, this clonotype was seen many times. The V gene is TRBV7-2, the J gene TRBJ2-3; 8 bases align to TRBD2. There are 14 residues in the CDR3. Germline V lookup: CDR1 SGHTA, CDR2 FQGNSA. V shed 5 bases, J shed 1 base, and the junction held 2 bases outside the gene matches. The CDR3 spells CASSLTSGTDTQYF. CDR3 bases: TGTGCCAGCAGCCTGACTAGCGGCACAGATACGCAGTATTTT.

The chain employs TRBV12-5 and TRBJ2-3, with D tentatively TRBD2 (6 bases). The CDR3 has 12 amino acids. Germline V CDR1 and CDR2: LGHNT, FRNRAP. The CDR3 nucleotides are TGTGCGATCCGGGGACTTACAGATACGCAGTATTTT. This sequence encodes CAIRGLTDTQYF.

This clonotype was counted between two and nine times. The rearrangement joins TRBV3-1 to TRBJ2-1; TRBD2 matches at 9 bases. Germline assignment: CDR1 LGHDT and CDR2 YNNKEL (reference sequence). CDR3 length: 15 residues. Trimming cost V 0 bases and J 7 bases; bases outside gene matches: 4. CDR3 residues: CASSQDTLAGNEQFF. CDR3 DNA: TGTGCCAGCAGCCAAGACACTCTAGCGGGAAATGAGCAGTTCTTC.

V is TRBV7-9 and J is TRBJ2-7; possibly TRBD2 for D (6 bases). With 6 bases removed from V and 2 bases from J, the gap between germline ends came to 11 bases. Germline V gene sequence: CDR1 SEHNR, CDR2 FQNEAQ (reference sequence). This CDR3 comprises 13 residues. CDR3 protein: CASRPWGAYEQYF. The CDR3 DNA is TGTGCCAGCAGACCATGGGGGGCCTACGAGCAGTACTTC. Complete variable domain (other parts from reference TRBV7-9 and TRBJ2-7): DTGVSQNPRHKITKRGQNVTFRCDPISEHNRLYWYRQTLGQGPEFLTYFQNEAQLEKSRLLSDRFSAERPKGSFSTLEIQRTEQGDSAMYLCASRPWGAYEQYFGPGTRLTVT.

The gene calls are TRBV7-8 and TRBJ2-2; 7 bases line up with TRBD1. Germline assignment: CDR1 SGHVS and CDR2 FQNEAQ. Trimming took 7 bases from V and 4 from J; bases not matched to a gene: 9. The CDR3 is made up of 15 amino acids. CDR3 loop: CASTMDRLSTGELFF. Here the CDR3 DNA reads TGTGCCAGCACCATGGACAGGCTGAGCACCGGGGAGCTGTTTTTT.

V is TRBV25-1 and J is TRBJ2-3; TRBD1 is a possible D gene (5 bases). V shed 4 bases and J shed 0 bases, with 8 bases lying between them. The CDR3 runs to 14 residues. Germline values: CDR1 MGHDK, CDR2 SYGVNS. CDR3 residues: CASSVTESTDTQYF. In DNA, the CDR3 is TGTGCCAGCAGTGTGACAGAGAGCACAGATACGCAGTATTTT.

The chain recombines TRBV28 with TRBJ2-5; D call uncertain. The V end lost 4 bases, the J end lost 4 bases, and 16 bases lay between the germline ends. Germline CDR1 MDHEN, CDR2 SYDVKM. The CDR3 is 15 residues long. CDR3 loop: CASSSELIARETQYF. CDR3 in DNA: TGTGCCAGCAGTTCTGAACTGATTGCAAGAGAGACCCAGTACTTC.

The J gene is TRBJ2-1, the V gene TRBV5-1; a weak D match, TRBD2 (5 bases). The CDR3 runs 14 residues. The V gene lost 4 bases and the J gene lost 7 bases, with 15 bases spanning the gap. Germline values: CDR1 SGHRS, CDR2 YFSETQ. The CDR3 DNA is TGCGCCAGCAGCCACGGGGAACGTTGGAATGAGCAGTTCTTC. This encodes CASSHGERWNEQFF.

The chain has TRBV18 and TRBJ1-2, with a weak D call TRBD1 (5 bases). The germline V gene encodes CDR1 KGHSH and CDR2 LQKENI. The ends were cut back, 3 bases at V and 4 bases at J, with 6 bases in the middle. This CDR3 has 12 residues. The chain's CDR3 is CASSPGGYGYTF. The CDR3 DNA reads TGTGCCAGCTCACCGGGGGGCTATGGCTACACCTTC.

V and J are TRBV20-1 and TRBJ2-2, with TRBD1 matching over 9 bases. This CDR3 contains 16 residues. The junction had 11 bases not matched to a gene; V was cut back by 2 bases and J by 7 bases. In germline, CDR1 is DFQATT, CDR2 SNEGSKA (reference sequence). As DNA, the CDR3 is TGCAGTGCTAGACCCCCCACAGGGGGCTGGGTCGGGGAGCTGTTTTTT. The encoded protein is CSARPPTGGWVGELFF.

The V and J genes are TRBV6-6 and TRBJ1-1; 10 nucleotides agree with TRBD1. This CDR3 region has 18 residues. V lost 2 bases and J lost 1; bases outside the gene matches: 10. Per germline, CDR1 MNHNY and CDR2 SVGAGI (reference sequence). The CDR3 sequence is CASSYLRGQGTWNTEAFF. The CDR3 region has the DNA TGTGCCAGCAGTTACCTGCGGGGACAGGGGACGTGGAACACTGAAGCTTTCTTT.

This chain connects TRBV4-2 to TRBJ2-1; the D gene is possibly TRBD2 (6 bases). V was shortened by 0 bases and J by 2 bases, with 11 bases between the two germline ends. The CDR3 is 16 amino acids. Germline CDR1 is LGHNA and CDR2 is YNFKEQ. The CDR3 nucleotides read TGTGCCAGCAGCCAAGATCCTAGCGCGCCCTACAATGAGCAGTTCTTC. This codes for CASSQDPSAPYNEQFF.

The chain combines TRBV5-1 with TRBJ2-3, with a tentative D call TRBD2 (6 bases). This CDR3 has 17 residues. V lost 0 bases to trimming and J lost 1 base, with 15 bases between them. Germline V CDR1 and CDR2: SGHRS, YFSETQ. The CDR3: CASSLAMTLAGTDTQYF. For the CDR3, the DNA is TGCGCCAGCAGCTTGGCCATGACACTAGCTGGCACAGATACGCAGTATTTT.

This clonotype was seen only a few times. This chain connects TRBV27 to TRBJ2-1; tentatively, D is TRBD1 or TRBD2 (5 bases each). The V gene lost 10 bases and the J gene lost 2 bases, with 12 bases spanning the gap. CDR1 is MNHEY, CDR2 SMNVEV, per germline (reference sequence). The CDR3 is 13 residues long. CDR3 DNA sequence: TGTGCCATCGAGGGGCCGCCCTACAATGAGCAGTTCTTC. It codes for CAIEGPPYNEQFF.

The chain joins TRBV20-1 to TRBJ1-4; TRBD1 is a possible D gene (5 bases). Per germline, CDR1 DFQATT and CDR2 SNEGSKA (reference sequence). V was shortened by 3 bases and J by 6 bases, with 11 bases between the two germline ends. The CDR3 has 13 residues. DNA for the CDR3: TGCAGTGCTAGGTTCAGGGATCATGAAAAACTGTTTTTT. Amino acids: CSARFRDHEKLFF.

The table lists this clonotype with a few counts. This chain connects TRBV7-9 to TRBJ1-2; TRBD1 agrees at 9 bases. The CDR3 totals 15 residues. Trimming cost V 4 bases and J 0 bases; bases outside gene matches: 3. The V gene's germline CDR1 is SEHNR and CDR2 FQNEAQ (reference sequence). CDR3 in amino acids: CASSSRQGANYGYTF. CDR3 DNA sequence: TGTGCCAGCAGCTCCAGACAGGGGGCTAACTATGGCTACACCTTC.